This T cell receptor beta chain derives from a study of blood T cell repertoires in COVID-19. Background on the study: Sites across the United States, Italy and Spain contributed samples from acute and convalescent COVID-19. The cDNA or gDNA used as material had been derived from T cells, B-cell-depleted T cells, or PBMCs.

A Seattle source enrolled patients during active infection and followed them longitudinally. This CDR3 has 15 amino acids. Germline values: CDR1 MNHEY, CDR2 SVGAGI. V lost 6 bases and J 0 bases, leaving 13 bases between the germline ends. The authors' processing: Nucleated cell counts were estimated from reference gene primer amplification. Generated by immunoSEQ multiplex PCR, the TCRdb table keeps only in-frame clones and is missing some. V and J calls and clone size follow that table, whereas D and trimming were derived from the DNA. The data contain about 330,000 clones, about 87% of them singletons.

The sequence derives from a young man with COVID-19, enrolled during active disease. This chain joins TRBV6-5 and TRBJ2-3, with unresolved D. The specimen sequenced was peripheral blood. The CDR3 DNA reads as TGTGCCAGCAGCCTTCAGTATTCTAGCACAGATACGCAGTATTTT. Translated: CASSLQYSSTDTQYF.